A selection of T cell receptor beta chains follows, all from one sample in a study of cytomegalovirus exposure and HLA in healthy donors. Here immunoSEQ multiplex PCR was the method, and the copy in TCRdb shows in-frame clones only, minus some. The sample records about 160,000 clones, around 90% being singletons. The sequenced sample was PBMCs. The source is a woman aged 25 to 39 in good health and CMV-seronegative. Both conserved end residues are part of each CDR3. D genes are given only for firm matches.

TRBV19	TRBJ1-1	TRBD1	TGTGCCAGTAGTAAAACAGGGGGAGGTGCCACTGAAGCTTTCTTT	CASSKTGGGATEAFF
TRBV9	TRBJ2-1	TRBD2	TGTGCCAGCGGCCTTAATCGCGGGGGTTACAATGAGCAGTTCTTC	CASGLNRGGYNEQFF
TRBV10-2	TRBJ2-1	TRBD2	TGCGCCAGCAGGGGACTAGTCGGCTACAATGAGCAGTTCTTC	CASRGLVGYNEQFF
TRBV18	TRBJ2-1	-	TGTGCCAGCTCACCACCGCCTAGCCGCAATGAGCAGTTCTTC	CASSPPPSRNEQFF
TRBV28	TRBJ2-1	TRBD2	TGTGCCAGCAGTTTTCCAGCGGGAGGGTCTGAGCAGTTCTTC	CASSFPAGGSEQFF
TRBV27	TRBJ2-5	-	TGTGCCAGCAGTTGGAGGGTTGGGGAAGAGACCCAGTACTTC	CASSWRVGEETQYF
TRBV19	TRBJ2-1	TRBD2	TGTGCCAGTAGTATTGGGTGGGGACTAGCGGGAGACAATGAGCAGTTCTTC	CASSIGWGLAGDNEQFF
TRBV9	TRBJ2-3	TRBD1	TGTGCCAGCAGCGTAGAGGGGGCCAATACGCAGTATTTT	CASSVEGANTQYF
TRBV27	TRBJ1-2	TRBD1	TGTGCCAGCAGTTTGACAGGGGGCTCTGGCTACACCTTC	CASSLTGGSGYTF
TRBV28	TRBJ2-7	-	TGTGCCAGCAGTATCGGCGGGGACCCTTACGAGCAGTACTTC	CASSIGGDPYEQYF
TRBV5-4	TRBJ2-3	TRBD2	TGTGCCAGCAGCTCTAGCGGAAGCACAGATACGCAGTATTTT	CASSSSGSTDTQYF
TRBV19	TRBJ1-1	TRBD1	TGTGCCAGTAGTAGCCCGACAGGGGTGAACACTGAAGCTTTCTTT	CASSSPTGVNTEAFF
TRBV28	TRBJ2-5	-	TGTGCCAGCAGTCCCCCGGGGTTGGGAGAGACCCAGTACTTC	CASSPPGLGETQYF
TRBV7-2	TRBJ1-5	-	TGTGCCAGCAGCCGGAGGGCAGGAGATAATCAGCCCCAGCATTTT	CASSRRAGDNQPQHF
TRBV4-1	TRBJ2-3	-	TGCGCCAGCAGCCAAGATCAGGGTAGCTCTCCCACAGATACGCAGTATTTT	CASSQDQGSSPTDTQYF
TRBV30	TRBJ1-5	-	TGTGCCTGGAGCGGGGGGTTGGGGCAGCCCCAGCATTTT	CAWSGGLGQPQHF
TRBV5-1	TRBJ2-1	-	TGCGCCAGCAGCTTGGATGCCAGCGGAGGGTGGAATGAGCAGTTCTTC	CASSLDASGGWNEQFF
TRBV28	TRBJ2-7	-	TGTGCCAGCAGTTCACTGACAGGTGCCCACGAGCAGTACTTC	CASSSLTGAHEQYF
TRBV7-2	TRBJ1-1	-	TGTGCCAGCCTACGGGGACAGAACACTGAAGCTTTCTTT	CASLRGQNTEAFF
TRBV6-6	TRBJ2-7	TRBD2	TGTGCCAGCAGTTACTCCACTAGCGAAAGCTCCTACGAGCAGTACTTC	CASSYSTSESSYEQYF
TRBV5-4	TRBJ2-7	TRBD1	TGTGCCAGCAGCTCCGGGACAGTTCTTGGCGAGCAGTACTTC	CASSSGTVLGEQYF
TRBV6-6	TRBJ1-2	-	TGTGCCAGCAGTTACAGGGGAGGCGGGAACTATGGCTACACCTTC	CASSYRGGGNYGYTF
TRBV9	TRBJ1-4	TRBD1	TGTGCCAGCAGCGTAGGGACAGGGGGCGGTGAAAAACTGTTTTTT	CASSVGTGGGEKLFF
TRBV12-1	TRBJ1-6	-	TGTGCCAGCAGCCGCCCGCGGACAGGAAGCTCCTATAATTCACCCCTCCACTTT	CASSRPRTGSSYNSPLHF
TRBV7-9	TRBJ1-2	-	TGTGCCAGCAGCCGGGATCACGAGCATGGCTACACCTTC	CASSRDHEHGYTF
TRBV7-2	TRBJ2-2	TRBD2	TGTGCCAGCAGCTTGACTAGCGGGCGGACCACCGGGGAGCTGTTTTTT	CASSLTSGRTTGELFF
TRBV5-1	TRBJ2-7	TRBD2	TGCGCCAGCAGCTGGGGACTAGCGGGGACGTACGAGCAGTACTTC	CASSWGLAGTYEQYF